The rows below give T cell receptor beta chains drawn from one sample of a study of PD-L1 blockade in urothelial cancer. Assay: immunoSEQ multiplex PCR; the TCRdb copy retains only in-frame clones and omits some. The sample holds fewer than 50,000 clones, about 89% seen once. Sequences were derived from PBMCs, sampled around atezolizumab (anti-PD-L1) treatment. The source is a man between 65 and 85 years old with urothelial cancer. The conserved cysteine and the conserved F or W are not part of the CDR3 here. The order of the fields is V gene, CDR3 protein.

TRBV10-2	ASSFPAAGYNEQF
TRBV29-1	SVEPNEQY
TRBV7-8	ASSLDGSGAPPF
TRBV28	ASSFTGGKETQY
TRBV19	ASSPRLVLGQF
TRBV6-1	ASSDRPSNYGYT
TRBV2	ASSESTSAQHYEQY
TRBV10-1	ASSAATGAKNIQY
TRBV18	ASSPSARGDTQY
TRBV10-3	ASQGSYEQY
TRBV7-9	ASSLSAGLAVGEQF
TRBV29-1	SVQGPGELF
TRBV6-5	ASSPGTGLSQPQH
TRBV2	ASSDRAADTQY
TRBV6-5	ASSYGSGDRSSPLH
TRBV28	ASSFLGTGGLYSNQPQH
TRBV6-1	ASRAQLAGYNEQF
TRBV5-1	ASSLVTGGGTDTQY
TRBV25-1	ASKMGGSGELF
TRBV7-9	ASSLTSGMGAETQY
TRBV2	ASRVLAHDIQY
TRBV4-2	ASSQGTSGSVHEQF
TRBV14	ASSQVITVSYNEQF
TRBV5-1	ASSLWTGGTGELF
TRBV6-5	ASSPGGGPHGELF
TRBV5-1	ASSLSSGAGYEQY
TRBV6-4	ASSDGSGSTDTQY
TRBV29-1	SVEGGTGNRYEQY
TRBV6-5	ASSSSQTGANTEAF
TRBV19	ASTRRGNSGNTIY
TRBV2	ASSESRRRNTEAF
TRBV15	ATSLTSGTPDEQY
TRBV5-1	ASSSLREAEETQY
TRBV28	ASSFGDFYEQY
TRBV14	ASSQDPRGTEAF
TRBV5-1	ASSLPTNTQY
TRBV7-9	ASSWKLAGDRNEQF
TRBV7-8	ASRPYRSPLGQETQY
TRBV5-6	ASSLAGQGYNEQF
TRBV4-1	ASSQVYQGVLYGYT
TRBV9	ASSVGTSSFETQY
TRBV10-2	ASLGQGASYEQY
TRBV7-7	ASSPAGTSVEQF
TRBV7-6	ASSSGGSMNEKLF
TRBV7-3	ASSLGGRGRVDEQY
TRBV7-3	ASSPTGGRARNTGELF
TRBV6-5	AIMDRADGYT
TRBV7-8	ASSFILATATGELF
TRBV5-4	ASSFKGDYGYT
TRBV18	ASSPGRQPNQPQH
TRBV18	ASSPNRLANTGELF
TRBV7-3	ASSYSGRGTDTQY
TRBV28	ASSFPPGQGTYGYT
TRBV18	ASSPFDGKAGTEAF
TRBV28	ASTLGQGGADTQY
TRBV19	ASSPYSSRGARDTQY
TRBV6-1	ASSEERGIGELF
TRBV27	ASRTLGEQY
TRBV9	ASSAQAGALSDTQY